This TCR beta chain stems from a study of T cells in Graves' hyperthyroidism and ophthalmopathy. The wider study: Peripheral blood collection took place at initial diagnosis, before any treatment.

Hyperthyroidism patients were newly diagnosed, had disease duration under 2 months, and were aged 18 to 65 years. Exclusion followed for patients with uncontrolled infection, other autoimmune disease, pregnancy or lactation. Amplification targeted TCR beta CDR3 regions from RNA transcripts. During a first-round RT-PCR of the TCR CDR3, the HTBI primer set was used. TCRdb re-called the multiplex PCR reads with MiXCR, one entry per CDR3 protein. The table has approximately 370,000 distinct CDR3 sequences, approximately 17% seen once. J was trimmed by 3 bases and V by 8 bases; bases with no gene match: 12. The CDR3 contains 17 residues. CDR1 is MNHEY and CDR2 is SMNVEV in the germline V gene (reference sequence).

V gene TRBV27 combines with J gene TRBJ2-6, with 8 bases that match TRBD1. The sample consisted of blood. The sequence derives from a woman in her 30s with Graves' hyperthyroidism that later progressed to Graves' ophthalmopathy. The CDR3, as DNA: TGTGCCAGCGGGTCCTACAGGGGGGTATATGGGGCCAACGTCCTGACTTTC. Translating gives CASGSYRGVYGANVLTF.